The clone carrying this T cell receptor beta chain was observed many times. Unique molecular identifiers tagged individual cDNA molecules. MiXCR, run by TCRdb on the 5' RACE reads, gives a single entry per CDR3 protein. The data contain approximately 29,000 distinct CDR3 sequences, around 6% of them singletons. The data belong to a study of early T cells in non-severe SARS-CoV-2 infection. This sequence originates from an adult who was a healthcare worker with PCR-confirmed SARS-CoV-2 infection or an uninfected control (not recorded which). The source material was whole blood, sampled at baseline.

This CDR3 is CASSFYPGEETQYF. CDR3 bases: TGTGCCAGCAGCTTCTACCCGGGGGAAGAGACCCAGTACTTC. V is TRBV7-2 and J is TRBJ2-5; a weak D match, TRBD2 (6 bases). The CDR3 is 14 residues long. CDR1 is SGHTA and CDR2 is FQGNSA in the germline V gene. Trimming removed 3 bases at V and 3 bases at J, with 11 bases between.